This T cell receptor beta chain was obtained from a study of TET2 disruption in CD19-targeted CAR T cells (dated by TCRdb to between 2018 and 2020). As for the study more broadly: Sample numbers were set by the original clinical trial design and sample availability, with no additional inclusion criteria. General study outcomes and caveats: The conclusions drawn about the patient's CAR T cells were based on extensive analysis of just one subject.

The immunoSEQ assay was used for deep sequencing of the TCR beta chain. Per the source publication's procedure: Only productive TCR beta rearrangements were used to compute clonotype frequencies. The immuneACCESS repertoire file appears here via TCRdb, limited to in-frame rearrangements. These files lack a portion of the clones; in checked studies, under half of the deficit traces to unresolved V genes, and the cause of the others is not known. D and trimming were read from the DNA, whereas the V and J calls and clone size are those reported in that table. The sample table on file contains under 30,000 clones. Roughly 1.9% of the sample goes to the ten largest clones. A count is missing, but by frequency this clone is medium-sized (0.01 to 0.1%). The antigen this receptor binds is unknown. The treatment or condition label, as the study defines it: autologous CTL019 cells: CD19 CAR with 4-1BB and CD3 zeta domains. The CD19 CAR incorporated TCR zeta and 4-1BB costimulatory signaling domains. T cells for CTL019 manufacturing were collected from peripheral blood by means of leukapheresis. The DNeasy Blood and Tissue Kit was used to extract genomic DNA from pre-infusion T cells, peripheral blood, or sorted post-infusion T cells.

The source of this sequence is a man between 65 and 79 years old with chronic lymphocytic leukemia. Here the sequenced sample was CD8- CAR+ T cells sorted from cultured blood T cells, taken for CD19 CAR T cell therapy. The cell subset or site label of this sample denotes: CD8-negative CAR-positive T cells from the infusion product.

This receptor carries the CDR3 CASSLIQATNEKLFF. The CDR3 bases that were read are TGTGCCAGCAGTCTCATACAAGCAACTAATGAAAAA. Recombination connected TRBV2 to TRBJ1-4, with the identity of the D gene unclear. The CDR3 extends 3 residues past the end of the read, so its final part is completed from the germline J gene. The CDR3 holds 15 amino acids from the cysteine to the phenylalanine. The 36 bases shown cover part of the CDR3, and their frame starts at base 1. The germline V gene yields SNHLY for CDR1 and FYNNEI for CDR2. The junction carries 10 bases between V and J, which are trimmed by 5 bases and 0 bases respectively.